The TCR beta chain under discussion was sequenced for a study of blood T cell repertoires in COVID-19. Study as a whole: The origin of the acute and convalescent COVID-19 samples was the United States, Italy and Spain. T cells, B-cell-depleted T cells, or PBMCs provided the cDNA or gDNA that served as material.

Germline V gene lookup returns CDR1 SGHNT and CDR2 YYREEE (reference sequence). J gave up 15 bases and V 4 bases, and 9 bases lay outside the gene matches. This CDR3 has 12 residues. Original processing methods: Estimates of nucleated cell counts were drawn from the amplification of reference gene primers. Only in-frame clones appear in the TCRdb table, and some are missing; sequencing was by immunoSEQ multiplex PCR. The DNA was the basis for D and trimming; V, J and clone size are from that table. Of over 120,000 clones detected, about 87% appear once; the ten largest clones hold approximately 45%. The chain uses TRBV5-4 and TRBJ2-1; 8 bases are shared with TRBD1. The sample was peripheral blood. The receptor was isolated from a human donor in a cohort sampled during active COVID-19. The CDR3 DNA sequence: TGTGCCAGCAGCCGAGACAGGGGCGGAGGGTTCTTC. It translates to CASSRDRGGGFF.